This TCR beta chain emerged from a study of T cell responses to AZD1222 COVID-19 vaccine. As concerns this clone: Antigen: not known.

The CDR3 has 14 amino acids. CDR1 and CDR2 from the germline V gene are MNHEY and SVGEGT. Trimming stripped 0 bases from V and 2 bases from J, with 7 bases between. Regarding the study as a whole: Most donors were white British, females outnumbered males, and clonal diversity was possibly underestimated. Only 5 or 6 people who got AZD1222 tested seropositive at baseline.

Profiling relied on immunoSEQ multiplex PCR, and the TCRdb table lists in-frame clones only, not all of them. The data contain 100,000 to 150,000 clones, 90% of them singletons. This chain joins TRBV6-2 or TRBV6-3 and TRBJ2-5; perhaps TRBD1 as D (5 bases). This clonotype was obtained from an adult in good health. The sample consisted of peripheral blood, taken on day 0 of AZD1222 vaccination. CDR3 DNA sequence: TGTGCCAGCAGTTACTCGCCAGGGCAAGAGACCCAGTACTTC. This sequence encodes CASSYSPGQETQYF.